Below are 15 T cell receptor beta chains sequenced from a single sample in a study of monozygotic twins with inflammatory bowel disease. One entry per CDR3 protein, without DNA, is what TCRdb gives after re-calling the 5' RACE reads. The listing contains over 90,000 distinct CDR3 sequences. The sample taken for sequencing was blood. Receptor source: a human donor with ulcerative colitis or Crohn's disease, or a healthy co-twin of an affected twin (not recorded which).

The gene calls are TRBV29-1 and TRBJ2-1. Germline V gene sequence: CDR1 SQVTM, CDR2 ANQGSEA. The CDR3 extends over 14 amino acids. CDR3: CSVDHSPLRNEQFF.

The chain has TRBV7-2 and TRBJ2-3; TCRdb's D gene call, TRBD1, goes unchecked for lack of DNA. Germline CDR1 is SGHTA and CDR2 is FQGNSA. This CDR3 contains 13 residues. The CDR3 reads CASSFGRTDTQYF.

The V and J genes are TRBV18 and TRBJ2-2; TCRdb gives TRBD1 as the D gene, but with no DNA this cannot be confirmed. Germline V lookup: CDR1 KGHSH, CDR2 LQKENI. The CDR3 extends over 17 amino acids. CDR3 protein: CASSPPQDRWNTGELFF. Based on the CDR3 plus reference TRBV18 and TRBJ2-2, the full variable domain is NAGVMQNPRHLVRRRGQEARLRCSPMKGHSHVYWYRQLPEEGLKFMVYLQKENIIDESGMPKERFSAEFPKEGPSILRIQQVVRGDSAAYFCASSPPQDRWNTGELFFGEGSRLTVL.

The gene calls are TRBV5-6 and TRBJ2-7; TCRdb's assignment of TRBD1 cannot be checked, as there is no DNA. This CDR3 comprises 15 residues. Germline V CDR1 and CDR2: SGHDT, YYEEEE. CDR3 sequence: CASSFTTGYASEQYF.

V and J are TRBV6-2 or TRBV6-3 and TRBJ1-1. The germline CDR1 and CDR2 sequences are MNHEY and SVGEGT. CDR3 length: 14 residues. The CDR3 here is CASSYMTRTTEAFF.

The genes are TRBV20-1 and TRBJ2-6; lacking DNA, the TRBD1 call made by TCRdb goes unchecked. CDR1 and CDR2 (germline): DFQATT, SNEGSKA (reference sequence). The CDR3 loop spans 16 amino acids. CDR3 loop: CSGRQDRTSGANVLTF.

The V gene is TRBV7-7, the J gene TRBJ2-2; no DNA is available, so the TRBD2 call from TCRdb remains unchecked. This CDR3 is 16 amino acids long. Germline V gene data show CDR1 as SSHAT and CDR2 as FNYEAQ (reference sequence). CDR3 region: CASSMTSGRANGELFF.

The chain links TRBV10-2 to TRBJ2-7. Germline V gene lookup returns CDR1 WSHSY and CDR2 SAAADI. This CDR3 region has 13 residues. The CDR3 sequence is CASSEGSALEQYF.

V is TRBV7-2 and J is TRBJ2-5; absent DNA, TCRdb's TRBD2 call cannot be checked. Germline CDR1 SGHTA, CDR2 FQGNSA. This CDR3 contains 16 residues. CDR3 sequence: CASTPEGGRVSETQYF.

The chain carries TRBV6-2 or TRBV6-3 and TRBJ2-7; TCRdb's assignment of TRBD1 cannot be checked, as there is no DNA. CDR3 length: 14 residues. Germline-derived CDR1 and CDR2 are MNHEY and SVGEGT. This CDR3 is CASIDRTFSYEQYF.

The CDR3 sequence: CASSQEGGGRGTQYF. V gene TRBV4-3 combines with J gene TRBJ2-5; TCRdb reports TRBD1, a call that lacks DNA to check it against. The CDR3 spans 15 residues. Per germline, CDR1 LGHNA and CDR2 YSLEER.

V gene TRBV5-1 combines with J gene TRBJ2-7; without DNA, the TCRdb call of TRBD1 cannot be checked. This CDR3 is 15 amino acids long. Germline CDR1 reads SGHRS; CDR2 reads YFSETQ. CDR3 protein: CASSRTGGGIVEQYF.

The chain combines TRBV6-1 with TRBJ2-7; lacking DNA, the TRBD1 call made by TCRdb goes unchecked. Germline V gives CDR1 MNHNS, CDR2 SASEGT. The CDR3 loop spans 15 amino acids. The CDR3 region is CAGQKRQGINYEQYF.

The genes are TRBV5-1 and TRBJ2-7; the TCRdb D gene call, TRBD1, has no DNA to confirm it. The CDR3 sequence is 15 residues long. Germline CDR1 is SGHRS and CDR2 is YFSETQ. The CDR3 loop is CASSLQGDSTYEQYF.

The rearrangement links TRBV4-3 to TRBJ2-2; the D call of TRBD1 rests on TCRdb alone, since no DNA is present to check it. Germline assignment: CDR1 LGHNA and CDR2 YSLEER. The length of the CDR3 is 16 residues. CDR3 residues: CASSQGSGGRVGELFF.